This T cell receptor (beta chain) was captured in a study of cytomegalovirus exposure and HLA in healthy donors. Turning to this clone: The antigen is unknown.

Regarding the study as a whole: DRB1 had the most TCR associations and HLA-C the fewest, a later analysis found, with rates varying by HLA locus. Later work found most CMV-associated TCR beta chains apparently HLA-restricted. CMV antigen specificity of a few CMV-associated chains was confirmed in vitro. Accurate prediction of most subjects' HLA-A and HLA-B alleles from TCR beta sequences was reported.

Trimming removed 0 bases from V and 5 bases from J, with 18 bases in between. CDR3 length: 17 residues. Germline assignment: CDR1 LNHNV and CDR2 YYDKDF (reference sequence). The PCR used 60 Vbeta and 13 Jbeta primers. Method: immunoSEQ multiplex PCR; TCRdb's copy keeps in-frame clones and lacks some. Among 150,000 to 200,000 clones listed, approximately 76% were seen once. The TCR originated in a man aged 55 to 69 in good health and CMV-seronegative. Sequencing was carried out using PBMCs. The chain combines TRBV15 with TRBJ2-3, with D perhaps matching TRBD1 (8 bases). CDR3 region: CATSREQGGASGDTQYF. The CDR3 bases are TGTGCCACCAGCAGAGAACAGGGGGGGGCTAGCGGAGATACGCAGTATTTT.